Below, 11 T cell receptor beta chains from the same sample are listed, as sequenced in a study of CD8 T cells in ankylosing spondylitis. MiXCR, run by TCRdb on the 5' RACE reads, gives a single entry per CDR3 protein. In the table there are about 280,000 distinct CDR3 sequences, around 20% of which are singletons. The sequencing sample was made of blood, either unsorted or a sorted T cell fraction (not recorded which). Every receptor here comes from a male donor with ankylosing spondylitis or in good health (not recorded which).

V and J are TRBV18 and TRBJ2-2; D is uncertain. Germline values: CDR1 KGHSH, CDR2 LQKENI. The CDR3 consists of 12 residues. Trimming stripped 3 bases from V and 7 bases from J, with 6 bases between. CDR3 loop: CASSPVGGELFF. The DNA of the CDR3 is TGTGCCAGCTCACCGGTTGGCGGGGAGCTGTTTTTT.

This clonotype was detected ten times or more. V usage is TRBV10-3 and J usage is TRBJ1-1, with D possibly being TRBD1 (5 bases). The V gene lost 10 bases and the J gene lost 1 base, with 13 bases spanning the gap. This CDR3 has 13 amino acids. Looked up from germline, CDR1 is ENHRY and CDR2 is SYGVKD. CDR3 nucleotides: TGTGCCACCCAGAGCCAGGGGAACACTGAAGCTTTCTTT. It translates to CATQSQGNTEAFF.

Ten or more counts support this clonotype. V is TRBV24-1 and J is TRBJ2-1; D is unresolved. The V gene's germline CDR1 is KGHDR and CDR2 SFDVKD. This CDR3 is 12 amino acids long. The ends were cut back, 5 bases at V and 6 bases at J, with 7 bases in the middle. The CDR3 spells CATSALGNEQFF. The CDR3 DNA is TGTGCCACCAGTGCCCTTGGCAATGAGCAGTTCTTC.

A few counts support this clonotype. V and J are TRBV5-1 and TRBJ1-4, with D unresolved. Trimming removed 0 bases from V and 6 bases from J, with 9 bases in between. Germline V lookup: CDR1 SGHRS, CDR2 YFSETQ. CDR3 length: 14 residues. The CDR3 sequence: CASSLGREDEKLFF. The CDR3, as DNA: TGCGCCAGCAGCTTGGGAAGGGAGGATGAAAAACTGTTTTTT.

V gene TRBV9 combines with J gene TRBJ1-6; D may be TRBD1 (6 bases). This CDR3 is 14 amino acids long. Per germline, CDR1 SGDLS and CDR2 YYNGEE. V was shortened by 2 bases and J by 8 bases, with 11 bases between the two germline ends. DNA for the CDR3: TGTGCCAGCAGCGTCACAGGGACTGATTCACCCCTCCACTTT. Translated, it gives CASSVTGTDSPLHF. Full variable domain (missing parts from reference TRBV9 and TRBJ1-6): DSGVTQTPKHLITATGQRVTLRCSPRSGDLSVYWYQQSLDQGLQFLIQYYNGEERAKGNILERFSAQQFPDLHSELNLSSLELGDSALYFCASSVTGTDSPLHFGNGTRLTVT.

J is TRBJ2-1 and V is TRBV11-1; 7 positions match TRBD2. The germline CDR1 and CDR2 sequences are SGHAT and FQDESV (reference sequence). V lost 6 bases to trimming and J lost 7 bases; unmatched junction nucleotides: 6. The CDR3 totals 13 residues. The DNA for the CDR3 is TGTGCCAGCAGTAGGCGGCGGGGGAATGAGCAGTTCTTC. It translates to CASSRRRGNEQFF.

This clonotype came up a few times. This chain connects TRBV12-3 or TRBV12-4 to TRBJ2-5, with D perhaps matching TRBD1 or TRBD2 (5 bases each). The CDR3 totals 18 residues. Deletions cut 1 base from V and 2 bases from J, with 20 bases between. This CDR3 reads CASSLGRSVGRLQETQYF. DNA of the CDR3: TGTGCCAGCAGTTTAGGACGTTCCGTGGGACGTCTACAAGAGACCCAGTACTTC.

This clonotype has a handful of counts. J is TRBJ2-3 and V is TRBV6-5, with TRBD2 as a possible D gene (5 bases). This CDR3 has 16 amino acids. Germline assignment: CDR1 MNHEY and CDR2 SVGAGI. Trimming removed 2 bases at V and 2 bases at J, with 14 bases between. CDR3 sequence: CASSYPDWGSTDTQYF. CDR3 coding DNA: TGTGCCAGCAGTTACCCGGACTGGGGATCCACAGATACGCAGTATTTT.

J is TRBJ1-4 and V is TRBV5-1; D is perhaps TRBD1 (5 bases). V lost 1 base, J lost 7 bases, and 11 bases lay in between. CDR1 is SGHRS and CDR2 is YFSETQ in the germline V gene. This CDR3 spans 14 amino acids. CDR3 sequence (DNA): TGCGCCAGCAGCTTGAAGCAGGGAGGTGAAAAACTGTTTTTT. It is translated as CASSLKQGGEKLFF. Full variable domain (remainder filled in from reference TRBV5-1 and TRBJ1-4): KAGVTQTPRYLIKTRGQQVTLSCSPISGHRSVSWYQQTPGQGLQFLFEYFSETQRNKGNFPGRFSGRQFSNSRSEMNVSTLELGDSALYLCASSLKQGGEKLFFGSGTQLSVL.

The V call is TRBV20-1, the J call TRBJ1-5; D ambiguous. The germline V gene has CDR1 DFQATT and CDR2 SNEGSKA (reference sequence). The CDR3 is made up of 14 amino acids. With 1 base removed from V and 8 bases from J, the gap between germline ends came to 15 bases. CDR3 in DNA: TGCAGTGCTAGAGCTCGATCATATACGGAGCCCCAGCATTTT. This translates into CSARARSYTEPQHF.

This clonotype was seen ten or more times. The rearrangement links TRBV20-1 to TRBJ2-1, with 10 bases that match TRBD2. The V gene's germline CDR1 is DFQATT and CDR2 SNEGSKA (reference sequence). The V gene end was trimmed by 5 bases and the J gene end by 4 bases; junction bases not matched to a gene: 5. The CDR3 is 14 residues long. The CDR3 reads CSALLAGTYNEQFF. CDR3 sequence (DNA): TGCAGTGCTCTACTAGCGGGAACTTACAATGAGCAGTTCTTC.